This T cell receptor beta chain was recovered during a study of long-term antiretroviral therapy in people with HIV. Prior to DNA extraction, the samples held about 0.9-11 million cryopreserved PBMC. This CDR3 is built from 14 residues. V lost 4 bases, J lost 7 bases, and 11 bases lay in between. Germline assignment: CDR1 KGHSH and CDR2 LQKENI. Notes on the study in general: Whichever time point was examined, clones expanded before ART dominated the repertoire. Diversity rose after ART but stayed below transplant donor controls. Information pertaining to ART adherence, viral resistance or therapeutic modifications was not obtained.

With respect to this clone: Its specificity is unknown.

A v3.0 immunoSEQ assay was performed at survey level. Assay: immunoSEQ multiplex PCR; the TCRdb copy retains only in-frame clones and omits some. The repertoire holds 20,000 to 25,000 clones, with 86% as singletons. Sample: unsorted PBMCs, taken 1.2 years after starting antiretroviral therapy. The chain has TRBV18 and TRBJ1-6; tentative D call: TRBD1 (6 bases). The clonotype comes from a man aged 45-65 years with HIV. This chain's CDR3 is CASSRGQINSPLHF. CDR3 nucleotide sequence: TGTGCCAGCTCACGCGGACAGATAAATTCACCCCTCCACTTT.